This T cell receptor beta chain was sequenced for a study of shared clonotypes between healthy human individuals. Overall study results and limits: Sharing across several donors was seen in around 5% of naive CD4 clonotypes.

Data came from immunoSEQ multiplex PCR; TCRdb stores just in-frame clones and leaves some out. Found here are approximately 350,000 clones, about 96% of them singletons; the top ten hold about 0.32%. Healthy and HIV-negative, the adult donors had no recent acute infections or vaccinations. CD8 memory fractions consisted of CD45RO+ and CCR7-negative CD45RA+ TemRA cells together. In the case of this clone: Its antigen is currently unknown.

The CDR3 length is 15 residues. Trimming removed 3 bases from V and 4 bases from J; junction bases left unmatched: 8. Germline CDR1 reads MDHEN; CDR2 reads SYDVKM. Material: memory CD8+ T cells sorted from blood. Documented subset: CD45RO+ cells pooled with CCR7-negative TemRA cells. The sequence was collected from a man in his thirties or forties in good health. The chain links TRBV28 to TRBJ2-7, with 8 bases that match TRBD2. CDR3 sequence: CASSFLGRGSYEQYF. Here the CDR3 DNA reads TGTGCCAGCAGTTTCCTCGGGAGGGGGTCATACGAGCAGTACTTC.